This T cell receptor beta chain was found in a study of OX40 agonist ivuxolimab in advanced cancers. Study results and caveats: There were also nonresponders showing low normalized T-cell clonal expansion. The mean number of expanded clones was higher in CD8+ T cells than in CD4+.

There are 14 residues in the CDR3. J gave up 7 bases and V 3 bases, and 5 bases lay outside the gene matches. Per germline, CDR1 ENHRY and CDR2 SYGVKD. As for this clone: Its antigen is unidentified.

Generated by immunoSEQ multiplex PCR, the TCRdb table keeps only in-frame clones and is missing some. The sample gives under 150,000 clones, just over 90% of which show up once; less than 1.1% is in the top ten. The clonotype originates from an adult with an advanced solid tumor such as melanoma, head and neck, liver or kidney cancer. The rearrangement joins TRBV10-3 to TRBJ2-1, with 8 bases identical to TRBD2. This sample comprised CD4+ or CD8+ T cells sorted from blood, obtained in a trial of the OX40 agonist ivuxolimab. CDR3 residues: CAISEREGLNEQFF. The DNA for the CDR3 is TGTGCCATCAGTGAACGGGAGGGCCTGAATGAGCAGTTCTTC.